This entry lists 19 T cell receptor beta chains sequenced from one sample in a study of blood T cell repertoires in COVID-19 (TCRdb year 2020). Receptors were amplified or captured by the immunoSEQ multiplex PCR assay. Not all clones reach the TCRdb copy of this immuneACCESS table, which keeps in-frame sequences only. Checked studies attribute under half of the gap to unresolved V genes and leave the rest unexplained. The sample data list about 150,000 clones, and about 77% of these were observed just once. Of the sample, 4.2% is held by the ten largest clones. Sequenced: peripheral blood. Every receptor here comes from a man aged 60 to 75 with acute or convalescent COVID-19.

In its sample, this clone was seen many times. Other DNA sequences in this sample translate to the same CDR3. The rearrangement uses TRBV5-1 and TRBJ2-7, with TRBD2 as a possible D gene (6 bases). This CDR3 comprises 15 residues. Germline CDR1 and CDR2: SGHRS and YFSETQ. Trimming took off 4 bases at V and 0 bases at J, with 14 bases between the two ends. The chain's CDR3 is CASSLSGVSSYEQYF. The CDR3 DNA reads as TGCGCCAGCAGCCTGTCGGGGGTCAGCTCCTACGAGCAGTACTTC. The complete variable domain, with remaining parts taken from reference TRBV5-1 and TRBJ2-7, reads KAGVTQTPRYLIKTRGQQVTLSCSPISGHRSVSWYQQTPGQGLQFLFEYFSETQRNKGNFPGRFSGRQFSNSRSEMNVSTLELGDSALYLCASSLSGVSSYEQYFGPGTRLTVT.

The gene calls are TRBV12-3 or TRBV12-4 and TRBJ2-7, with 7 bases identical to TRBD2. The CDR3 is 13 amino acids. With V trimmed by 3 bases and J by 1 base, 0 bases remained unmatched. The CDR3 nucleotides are TGTGCCAGCAGTTTCGGGAGGTCCTACGAGCAGTACTTC. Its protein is CASSFGRSYEQYF.

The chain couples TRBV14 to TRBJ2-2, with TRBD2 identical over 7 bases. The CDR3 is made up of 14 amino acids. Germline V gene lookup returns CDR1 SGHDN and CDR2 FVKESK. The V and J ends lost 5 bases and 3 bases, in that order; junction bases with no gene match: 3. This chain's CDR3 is CASSFREDTGELFF. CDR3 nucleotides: TGTGCCAGCAGCTTCCGGGAGGACACCGGGGAGCTGTTTTTT.

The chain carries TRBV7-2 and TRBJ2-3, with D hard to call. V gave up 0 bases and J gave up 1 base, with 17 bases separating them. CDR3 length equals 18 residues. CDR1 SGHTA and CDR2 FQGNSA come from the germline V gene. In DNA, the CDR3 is TGTGCCAGCAGCTTAGCGGGTTACAGTGACCAGGGCACAGATACGCAGTATTTT. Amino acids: CASSLAGYSDQGTDTQYF.

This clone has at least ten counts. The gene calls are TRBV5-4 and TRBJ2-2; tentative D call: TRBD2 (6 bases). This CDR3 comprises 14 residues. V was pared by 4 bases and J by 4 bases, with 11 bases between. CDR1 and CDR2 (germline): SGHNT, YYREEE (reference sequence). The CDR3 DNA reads TGTGCCAGCAGCCGGGAGAGCGGCACCGGGGAGCTGTTTTTT. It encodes CASSRESGTGELFF.

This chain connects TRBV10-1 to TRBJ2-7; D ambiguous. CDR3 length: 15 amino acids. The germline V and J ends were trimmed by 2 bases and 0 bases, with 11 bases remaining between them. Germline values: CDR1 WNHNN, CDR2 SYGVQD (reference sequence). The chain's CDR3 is CASSEGSVNSYEQYF. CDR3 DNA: TGCGCCAGCAGTGAGGGTTCAGTTAACTCCTACGAGCAGTACTTC.

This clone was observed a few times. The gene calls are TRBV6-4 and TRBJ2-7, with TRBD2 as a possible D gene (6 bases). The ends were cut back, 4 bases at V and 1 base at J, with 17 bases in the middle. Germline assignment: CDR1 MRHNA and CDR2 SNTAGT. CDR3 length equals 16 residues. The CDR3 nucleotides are TGTGCCAGCAGTGGGGAGGCGACAGTTGGTTCCTACGAGCAGTACTTC. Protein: CASSGEATVGSYEQYF.

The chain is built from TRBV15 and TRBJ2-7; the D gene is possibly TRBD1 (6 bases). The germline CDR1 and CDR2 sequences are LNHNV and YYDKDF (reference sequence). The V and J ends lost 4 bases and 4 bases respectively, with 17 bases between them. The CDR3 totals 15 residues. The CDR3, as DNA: TGTGCCACCAGCAAAGAGCCACAGGGATTGTACGAGCAGTACTTC. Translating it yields CATSKEPQGLYEQYF.

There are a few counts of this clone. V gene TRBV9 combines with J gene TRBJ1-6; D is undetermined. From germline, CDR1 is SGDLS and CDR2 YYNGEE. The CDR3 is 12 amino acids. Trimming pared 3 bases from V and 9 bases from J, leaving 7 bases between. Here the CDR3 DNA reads TGTGCCAGCAGCGGCACTGGTTCACCCCTCCACTTT. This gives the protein CASSGTGSPLHF.

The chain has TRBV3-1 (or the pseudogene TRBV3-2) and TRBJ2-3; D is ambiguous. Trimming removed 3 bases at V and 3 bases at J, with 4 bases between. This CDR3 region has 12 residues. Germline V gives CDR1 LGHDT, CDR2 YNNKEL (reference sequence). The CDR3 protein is CASSQYTDTQYF. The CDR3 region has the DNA TGTGCCAGCAGCCAGTATACAGATACGCAGTATTTT.

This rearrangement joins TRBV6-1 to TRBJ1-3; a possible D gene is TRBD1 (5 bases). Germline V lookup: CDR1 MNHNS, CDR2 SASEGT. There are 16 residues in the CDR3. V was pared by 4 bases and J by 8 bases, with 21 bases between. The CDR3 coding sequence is TGTGCCAGCAGTGGGGGGACTGCCGGTGATTTTGACACCATATATTTT. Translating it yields CASSGGTAGDFDTIYF.

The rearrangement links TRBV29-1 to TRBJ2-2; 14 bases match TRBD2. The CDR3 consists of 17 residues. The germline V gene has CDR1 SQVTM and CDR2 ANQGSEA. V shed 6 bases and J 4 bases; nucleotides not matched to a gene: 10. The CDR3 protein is CSVEGTSGSRGTGELFF. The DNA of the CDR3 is TGCAGCGTCGAGGGGACTAGCGGGAGCAGGGGCACCGGGGAGCTGTTTTTT.

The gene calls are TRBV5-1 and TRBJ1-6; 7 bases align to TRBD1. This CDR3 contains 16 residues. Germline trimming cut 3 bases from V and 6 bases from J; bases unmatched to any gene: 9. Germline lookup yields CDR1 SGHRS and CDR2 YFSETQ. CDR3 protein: CASSYRDSETNSPLHF. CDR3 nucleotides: TGCGCCAGCAGCTACCGGGACAGCGAAACTAATTCACCCCTCCACTTT. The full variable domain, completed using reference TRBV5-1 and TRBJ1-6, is KAGVTQTPRYLIKTRGQQVTLSCSPISGHRSVSWYQQTPGQGLQFLFEYFSETQRNKGNFPGRFSGRQFSNSRSEMNVSTLELGDSALYLCASSYRDSETNSPLHFGNGTRLTVT.

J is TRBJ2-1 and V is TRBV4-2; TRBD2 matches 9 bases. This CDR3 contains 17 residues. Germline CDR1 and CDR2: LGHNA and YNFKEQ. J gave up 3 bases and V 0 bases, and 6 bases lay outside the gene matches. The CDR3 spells CASSQDMASGNYNEQFF. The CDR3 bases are TGTGCCAGCAGCCAAGATATGGCTAGCGGGAACTACAATGAGCAGTTCTTC.

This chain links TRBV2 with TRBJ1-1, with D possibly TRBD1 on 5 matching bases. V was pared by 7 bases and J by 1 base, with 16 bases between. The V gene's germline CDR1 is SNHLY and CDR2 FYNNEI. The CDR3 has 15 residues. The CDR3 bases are TGTGCCAGCATTCGGGGGTGGGGCGGGAACACTGAAGCTTTCTTT. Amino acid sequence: CASIRGWGGNTEAFF. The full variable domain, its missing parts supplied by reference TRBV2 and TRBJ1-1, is EPEVTQTPSHQVTQMGQEVILRCVPISNHLYFYWYRQILGQKVEFLVSFYNNEISEKSEIFDDQFSVERPDGSNFTLKIRSTKLEDSAMYFCASIRGWGGNTEAFFGQGTRLTVV.

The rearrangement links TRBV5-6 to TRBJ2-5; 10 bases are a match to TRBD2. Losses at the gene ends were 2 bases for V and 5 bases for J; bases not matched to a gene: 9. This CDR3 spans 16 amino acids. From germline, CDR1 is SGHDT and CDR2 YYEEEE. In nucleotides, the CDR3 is TGTGCCAGCAGCTTAGGACTAGCGGAGCGGGGGGAGACCCAGTACTTC. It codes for CASSLGLAERGETQYF.

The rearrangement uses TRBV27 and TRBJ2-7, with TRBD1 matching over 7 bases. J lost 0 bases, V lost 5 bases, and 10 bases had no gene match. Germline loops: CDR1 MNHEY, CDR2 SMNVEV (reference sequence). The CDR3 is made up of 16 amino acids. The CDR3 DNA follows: TGTGCCAGCAGTGTGTACTCCGGGACAGTCTCCTACGAGCAGTACTTC. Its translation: CASSVYSGTVSYEQYF.

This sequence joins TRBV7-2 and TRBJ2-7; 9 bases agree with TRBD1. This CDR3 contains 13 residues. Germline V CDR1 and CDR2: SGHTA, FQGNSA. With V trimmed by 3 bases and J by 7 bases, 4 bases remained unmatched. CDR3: CASSLGQGGEQYF. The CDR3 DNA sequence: TGTGCCAGCAGCTTGGGACAGGGAGGGGAGCAGTACTTC. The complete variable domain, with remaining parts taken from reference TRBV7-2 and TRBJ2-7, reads GAGVSQSPSNKVTEKGKDVELRCDPISGHTALYWYRQSLGQGLEFLIYFQGNSAPDKSGLPSDRFSAERTGGSVSTLTIQRTQQEDSAVYLCASSLGQGGEQYFGPGTRLTVT.

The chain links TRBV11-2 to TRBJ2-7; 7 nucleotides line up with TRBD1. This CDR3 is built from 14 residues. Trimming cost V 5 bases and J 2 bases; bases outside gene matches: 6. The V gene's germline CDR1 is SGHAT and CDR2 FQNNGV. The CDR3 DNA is TGTGCCAGCAGCCCCTCCGGGACAGCCTACGAGCAGTACTTC. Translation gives CASSPSGTAYEQYF. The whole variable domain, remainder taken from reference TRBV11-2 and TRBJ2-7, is EAGVAQSPRYKIIEKRQSVAFWCNPISGHATLYWYQQILGQGPKLLIQFQNNGVVDDSQLPKDRFSAERLKGVDSTLKIQPAKLEDSAVYLCASSPSGTAYEQYFGPGTRLTVT.